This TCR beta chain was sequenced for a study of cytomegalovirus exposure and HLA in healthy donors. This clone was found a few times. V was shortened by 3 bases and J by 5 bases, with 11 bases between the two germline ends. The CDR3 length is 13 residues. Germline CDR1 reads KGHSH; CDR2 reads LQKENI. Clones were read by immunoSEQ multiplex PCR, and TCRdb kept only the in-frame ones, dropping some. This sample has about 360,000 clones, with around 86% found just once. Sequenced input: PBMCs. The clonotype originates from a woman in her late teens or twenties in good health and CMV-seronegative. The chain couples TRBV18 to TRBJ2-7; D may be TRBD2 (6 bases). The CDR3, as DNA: TGTGCCAGCTCACCGCGGAGGGGCCACGAGCAGTACTTC. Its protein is CASSPRRGHEQYF.